This T cell receptor (beta chain) was found in a study of PD-L1 blockade in urothelial cancer. Study context: Blood analysis occurred 3 weeks (second dose) and 6 weeks after treatment start.

The investigators introduced synthetic TCR analog templates into each PCR as spikes. Clones were sequenced by immunoSEQ multiplex PCR, and TCRdb holds only the in-frame ones, with some missing. The table records about 70,000 clones, around four fifths of them present only once. Trimming removed 0 bases from V and 2 bases from J, with 10 bases in between. CDR1 is LNHNV and CDR2 is YYDKDF in the germline V gene (reference sequence). The CDR3 runs 15 residues. This clone was picked up a small number of times. This chain uses TRBV15 with TRBJ2-5; D may be TRBD2 (5 bases). The material sequenced was PBMCs, taken around atezolizumab (anti-PD-L1) treatment. This sequence originates from a man aged 70 or older with urothelial cancer. The CDR3 coding sequence is TGTGCCACCAGCAGAGACCAGCGGAATCAAGAGACCCAGTACTTC. Protein product: CATSRDQRNQETQYF.